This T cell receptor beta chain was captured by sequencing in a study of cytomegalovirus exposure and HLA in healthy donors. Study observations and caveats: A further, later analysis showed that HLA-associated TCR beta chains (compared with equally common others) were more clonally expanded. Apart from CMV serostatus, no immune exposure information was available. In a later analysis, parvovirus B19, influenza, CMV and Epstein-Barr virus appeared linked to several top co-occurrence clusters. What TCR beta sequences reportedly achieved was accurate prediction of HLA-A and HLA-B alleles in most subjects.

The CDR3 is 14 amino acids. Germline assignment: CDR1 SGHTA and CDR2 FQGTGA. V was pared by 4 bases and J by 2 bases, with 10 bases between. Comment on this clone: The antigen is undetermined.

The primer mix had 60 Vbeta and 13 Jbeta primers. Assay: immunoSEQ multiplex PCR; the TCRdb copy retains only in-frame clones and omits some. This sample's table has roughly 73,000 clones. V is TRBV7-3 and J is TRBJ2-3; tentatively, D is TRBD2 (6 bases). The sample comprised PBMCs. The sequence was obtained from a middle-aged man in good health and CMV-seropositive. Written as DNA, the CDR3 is TGTGCCAGCAGCTCGGGACTGGTCACAGATACGCAGTATTTT. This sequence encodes CASSSGLVTDTQYF.